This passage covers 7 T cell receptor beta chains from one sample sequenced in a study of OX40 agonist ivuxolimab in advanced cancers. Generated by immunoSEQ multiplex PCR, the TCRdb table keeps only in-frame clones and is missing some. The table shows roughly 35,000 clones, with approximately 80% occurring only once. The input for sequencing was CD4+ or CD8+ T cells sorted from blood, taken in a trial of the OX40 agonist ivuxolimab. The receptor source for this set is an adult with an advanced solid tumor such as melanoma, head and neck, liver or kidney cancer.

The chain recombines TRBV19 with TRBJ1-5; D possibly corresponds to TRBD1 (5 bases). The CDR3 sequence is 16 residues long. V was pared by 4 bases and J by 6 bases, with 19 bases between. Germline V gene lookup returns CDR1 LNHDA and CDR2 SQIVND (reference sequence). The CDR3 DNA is TGTGCCAGTAGTACTCGGACAATTGGCGTAGGTCAGCCCCAGCATTTT. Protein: CASSTRTIGVGQPQHF.

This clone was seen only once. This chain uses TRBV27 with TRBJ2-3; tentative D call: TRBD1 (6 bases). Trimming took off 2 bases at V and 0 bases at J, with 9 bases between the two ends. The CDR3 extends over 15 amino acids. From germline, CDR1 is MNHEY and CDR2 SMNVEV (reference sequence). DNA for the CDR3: TGTGCCAGCAGTTTACGACAGGTTAGCACAGATACGCAGTATTTT. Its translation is CASSLRQVSTDTQYF.

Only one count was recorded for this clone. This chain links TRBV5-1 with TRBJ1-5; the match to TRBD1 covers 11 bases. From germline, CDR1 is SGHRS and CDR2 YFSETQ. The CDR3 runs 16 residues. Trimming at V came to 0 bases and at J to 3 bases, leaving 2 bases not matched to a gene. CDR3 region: CASSLGTGGTNQPQHF. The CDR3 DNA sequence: TGCGCCAGCAGCTTGGGGACAGGGGGCACCAATCAGCCCCAGCATTTT.

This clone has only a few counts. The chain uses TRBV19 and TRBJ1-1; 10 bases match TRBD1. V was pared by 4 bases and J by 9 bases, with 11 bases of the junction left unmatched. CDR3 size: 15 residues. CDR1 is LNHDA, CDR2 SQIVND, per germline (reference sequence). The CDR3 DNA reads TGTGCCAGTAGTAAACGGGACAGGGGCCCAGGTAAAGCTTTCTTT. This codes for CASSKRDRGPGKAFF.

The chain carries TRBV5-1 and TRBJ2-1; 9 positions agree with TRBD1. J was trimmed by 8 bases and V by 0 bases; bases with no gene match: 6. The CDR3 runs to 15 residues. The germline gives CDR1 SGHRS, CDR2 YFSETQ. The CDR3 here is CASSLETGGFDEQFF. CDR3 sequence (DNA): TGCGCCAGCAGCTTGGAGACAGGGGGTTTCGATGAGCAGTTCTTC.

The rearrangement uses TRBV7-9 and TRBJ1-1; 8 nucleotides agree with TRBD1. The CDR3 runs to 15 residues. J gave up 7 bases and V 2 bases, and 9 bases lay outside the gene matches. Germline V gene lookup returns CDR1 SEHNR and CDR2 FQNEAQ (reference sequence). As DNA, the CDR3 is TGTGCCAGCAGCTTATTCGGCACAGGGGGGAATGAAGCTTTCTTT. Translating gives CASSLFGTGGNEAFF.

CDR3 sequence (DNA): TGTGCCAGCAAAGTCGCGGGGAACAATGAGCAGTTCTTC. Its protein is CASKVAGNNEQFF. J is TRBJ2-1 and V is TRBV6-1, with a weak D call TRBD2 (6 bases). V lost 7 bases and J lost 5, with 12 bases in between. From germline, CDR1 is MNHNS and CDR2 SASEGT. This CDR3 spans 13 amino acids.